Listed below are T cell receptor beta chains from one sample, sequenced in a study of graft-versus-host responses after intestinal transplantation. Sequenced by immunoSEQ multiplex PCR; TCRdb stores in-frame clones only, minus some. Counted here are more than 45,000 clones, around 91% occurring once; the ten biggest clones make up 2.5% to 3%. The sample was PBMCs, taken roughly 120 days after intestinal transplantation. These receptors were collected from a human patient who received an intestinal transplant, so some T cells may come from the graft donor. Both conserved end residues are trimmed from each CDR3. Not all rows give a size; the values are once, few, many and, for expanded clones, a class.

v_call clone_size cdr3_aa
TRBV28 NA ASSSGTTSPMRETQY
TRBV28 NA ASSSLAGIYEQY
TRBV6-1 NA ASSKDGLGYEQY
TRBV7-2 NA ASSFMGAAYEQY
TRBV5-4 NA ASSQDADYRGGLNEKLF
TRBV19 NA ASSTFRGPYGYT
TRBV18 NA ASSVGYSSYEQY
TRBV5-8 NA ASSLGPSNQPQH
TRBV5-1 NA ASSLALRGVYVAQY
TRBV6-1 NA ASSEDRRSNQPQH
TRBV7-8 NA ASTQSPNYGYT
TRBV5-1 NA ASSLVGQTGEQY
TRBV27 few ASSLGQGGYEQY
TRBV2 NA ASSAGTGSYEQY
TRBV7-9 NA ASSLGPGEYADTQY
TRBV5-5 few ASSLEGSTAQH
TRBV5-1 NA ASSPAGLRVNEQF
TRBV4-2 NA ASSPDRVVTLF
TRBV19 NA ASSTRDSKTQY
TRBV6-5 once ASSPIDKRYSPLH